This T cell receptor beta chain was sequenced for a study of T cell responses to AZD1222 COVID-19 vaccine. The study, taken as a whole, reports: Spike-wide coverage was observed for vaccine-associated CD4 TCRs, with dominant responses at 160-218 and 743-854.

Worth noting for this clone: Its antigen is unknown.

Profiling relied on immunoSEQ multiplex PCR, and the TCRdb table lists in-frame clones only, not all of them. The data contain 65,000 to 85,000 clones, about 80% of them singletons. This CDR3 region has 15 residues. Germline trimming cut 4 bases from V and 3 bases from J; bases unmatched to any gene: 7. Germline CDR1 is MNHEY and CDR2 is SVGEGT. The sample here was peripheral blood, taken 28 days after the second AZD1222 dose. The gene calls are TRBV6-2 or TRBV6-3 and TRBJ1-1; 8 bases map to TRBD1. The sequence was obtained from an adult who received the AZD1222 COVID-19 vaccine. CDR3 bases: TGTGCCAGCAGTTCCCCGGGACAGGTATACACTGAAGCTTTCTTT. Its translation is CASSSPGQVYTEAFF.